This TCR beta chain was sequenced during a study of blood T cell repertoires in COVID-19. About the study: Some COVID-19 samples were acute and others convalescent; all came from the United States, Italy and Spain. PBMCs, B-cell-depleted T cells, or T cells were the source of the cDNA or gDNA that made up the material.

V lost 3 bases to trimming and J lost 5 bases, with 14 bases between them. From germline, CDR1 is MNHEY and CDR2 SMNVEV (reference sequence). The CDR3 length is 15 residues. Source study methods: Amplified reference gene primers provided the basis for estimating nucleated cell counts. Assay used: immunoSEQ multiplex PCR; TCRdb lists only in-frame clones, some missing. D and trimming come from the DNA, and the V and J calls and clone size come from that table. Of 200,000 to 250,000 clones listed, roughly 86% are singletons. Material: peripheral blood. This clonotype was obtained from a woman aged 30 to 39 who had recovered from COVID-19. The chain couples TRBV27 to TRBJ2-1, with D perhaps TRBD1 (6 bases). The CDR3: CASSFQPGQNNEQFF. CDR3 coding DNA: TGTGCCAGCAGTTTCCAGCCCGGACAGAACAATGAGCAGTTCTTC.